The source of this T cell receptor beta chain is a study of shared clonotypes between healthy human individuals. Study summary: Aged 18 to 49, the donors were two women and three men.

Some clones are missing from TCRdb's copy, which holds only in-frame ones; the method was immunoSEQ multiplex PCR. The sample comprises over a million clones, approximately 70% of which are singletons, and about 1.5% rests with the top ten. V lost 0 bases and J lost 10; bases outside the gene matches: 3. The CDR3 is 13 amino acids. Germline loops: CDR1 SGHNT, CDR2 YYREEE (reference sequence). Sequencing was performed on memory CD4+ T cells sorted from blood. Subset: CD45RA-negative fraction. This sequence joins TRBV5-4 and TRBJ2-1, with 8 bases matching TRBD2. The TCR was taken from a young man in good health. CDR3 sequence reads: CASSLDRGGEQFF. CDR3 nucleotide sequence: TGTGCCAGCAGCTTGGACCGCGGGGGGGAGCAGTTCTTC.